This TCR beta chain was sequenced for a study of pediatric ulcerative colitis. Study in general: Ulcerative colitis patients had pancolitis or left-sided colitis, with confirming histology. The study's findings and limits: A couple of rectal clonotypes were found only in ulcerative colitis patients, all of them. Compared with controls, ulcerative colitis showed greater blood-rectum clone sharing.

Sequencing depth was up to 500,000 reads per sample. Here immunoSEQ multiplex PCR was the method, and the copy in TCRdb shows in-frame clones only, minus some. The table has tens of thousands of clones, about 81% seen once. This clone was recorded once. What it binds is not known. One to two pinch biopsies were taken from the rectum during colonoscopy. The clonotype was recovered from a boy aged 10-17 years with mild ulcerative colitis. Sequenced: gut tissue.

CDR3 in DNA: TGTGCCAGCAGTGAGGGACACGCCTACGAGCAGTACTTC. Amino acids: CASSEGHAYEQYF. The V and J genes are TRBV6-1 and TRBJ2-7, with a tentative D call TRBD1 (6 bases). CDR1 and CDR2 from the germline V gene are MNHNS and SASEGT. V was cut by 3 bases and J by 2 bases, with 8 bases left in between. The CDR3 runs 13 residues.